This T cell receptor (beta chain) comes out of a study of CD4 T cells in relation to SARS-CoV-2 and coronaviruses (dated by TCRdb to about 2021). With regard to the full study: In the ViraFEST assay, PBMCs were cultured with antigen for less than eleven days, after which TCR beta CDR3s were sequenced to identify clonal expansions specific to the antigen. Across all 12 patients in the convalescent cohort, the median age was roughly 38 years, with a range of roughly 21 to 72 years. Of the 12 convalescent patients, 8 were male and 4 were female, and two of the subjects were Hispanic. Using patient-derived lymphoblastoid cell lines, the shared crossreactive spike epitopes were mapped to their HLA restriction. The study assessed, at the TCR clonotype level, memory CD4+ T cell crossreactivity between SARS-CoV-2 and common cold coronavirus spike proteins. The Adaptive Biotechnologies TCR-sequencing kit was used for samples from a few pre-COVID donors and for the naive versus memory experiments, whereas the other data were Illumina-based. A different TCR-beta assay, based on Illumina, was used to sequence expansion assays from other donors in the study. Here is what the overall study found, with its caveats: In about two thirds of donors, memory CD4+ clonotypes turned up that crossrecognized SARS-CoV-2 and at least one common cold coronavirus spike. Because the crossreactivity analysis focused on spike protein, crossreactivity against other viral proteins was not assessed. Naive versus memory sequencing indicated that memory recall responses, rather than primary responses primed during culture, are detected by the assay. Small numbers of patients and of tested TCRs limited the study. Compared with monoreactive clones, crossreactive clones had significantly weaker SARS-CoV-2-driven expansion, a result consistent with antigenic imprinting. Pre-pandemic and post-infection samples were not both contributed by any donor, so tracing of the source of pre-existing responses was limited.

DNA from CEF-cultured naive and memory CD4+ T cells underwent immunoSEQ TCR-beta sequencing at survey level. As for how the authors treated the data: During preprocessing, nonproductive sequences were discarded, as were any CDR3s that did not begin with C, did not end with F or W, or were shorter than 7 amino acids. The MANAFEST web app was used to call antigen-specific clonotypes on the basis of expansion compared with the reference and with other culture wells. To be counted as positive, a clone had to show significant expansion compared with the reference culture, at an FDR below 0.05, in 2 of 3 replicate wells. A further requirement for positive clones was significant expansion compared with all other tandem wells, along with an odds ratio above 5. Cultured and uncultured naive and memory CD4+ repertoires were searched for previously identified spike- and CEF-reactive CDR3s. CDR3 homology was quantified as pairwise Levenshtein distance, calculated with the stringdist R package after three terminal residues were trimmed from each end. Here the immuneACCESS table is served through TCRdb, limited to in-frame sequences with V and J called. Missing clones are a known gap in these copies; in checked studies unresolved V genes cover under half, and the rest lacks a known reason. The V and J calls and clone size are taken from that table; D and trimming were inferred from the DNA. The table for this sample lists some 43,000 clones; over 70% of them were counted only once. The ten largest clones represent around 1.4% of the sample.

To separate naive from memory CD4+ T cells, cryopreserved PBMCs first underwent CD4 enrichment and then EasySep naive CD4+ T cell enrichment. For nine to ten days, approximately 10^5 sorted naive or memory CD4+ T cells were cultured together with CEF peptides and T cell-depleted PBMCs at a 1:1 ratio. In general, every peptide culture condition was set up in three replicate wells. Ficoll-Paque PLUS gradient centrifugation was used to isolate PBMCs from either whole blood or leukapheresis product. The PBMCs went either fresh into the expansion assay or into cryopreservation at -140 degrees C. The QIAamp Micro DNA Kit was used to extract genomic DNA from the CD4+ T cells. The CDR3 measures 14 amino acids from cysteine to phenylalanine. Only the CDR3 DNA is retained, 42 bases long and in frame from the first base. Trimming leaves V shorter by 6 bases and J shorter by 6 bases, with the junction holding 5 bases beyond the gene matches. CDR1 and CDR2, looked up from the germline V gene, are KGHSH and LQKENI.

Notes on this clone: Its specific antigen is unknown. The input lacks base qualities; no much larger clone sits a single base away.

The sequence was collected from an adult with COVID-19. The rearrangement combines TRBV18 with TRBJ2-1; TRBD2 agrees with 10 junctional bases. The sequenced sample was naive CD4+ T cells from PBMCs, cultured in vitro. Per the publication, the cell subset or site label means: naive CD4+ T cells isolated by negative enrichment. The nucleotide sequence is TGTGCCAGCTCGTTAGCGGGAGGATTCAATGAGCAGTTCTTC. Translated, it gives CASSLAGGFNEQFF.